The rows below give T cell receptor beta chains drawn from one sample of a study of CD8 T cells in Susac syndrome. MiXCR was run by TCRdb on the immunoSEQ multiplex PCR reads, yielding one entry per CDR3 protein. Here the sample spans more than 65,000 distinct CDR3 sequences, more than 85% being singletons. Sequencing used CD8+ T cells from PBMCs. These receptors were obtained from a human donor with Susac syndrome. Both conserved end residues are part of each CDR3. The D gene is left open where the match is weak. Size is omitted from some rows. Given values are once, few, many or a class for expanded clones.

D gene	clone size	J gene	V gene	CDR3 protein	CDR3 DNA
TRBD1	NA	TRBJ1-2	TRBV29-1	CSVAGQGNYGYTF	TGCAGCGTTGCAGGACAGGGAAACTATGGCTACACCTTC
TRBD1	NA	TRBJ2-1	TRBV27	CASSLYRGLGNEQFF	TGTGCCAGCAGTCTTTACAGGGGGCTCGGAAATGAGCAGTTCTTC
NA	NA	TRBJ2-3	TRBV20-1	CSARVSITDTQYF	TGCAGTGCTAGGGTTAGCATCACAGATACGCAGTATTTT
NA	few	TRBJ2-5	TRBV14	CASSQDRGLQETQYF	TGTGCCAGCAGCCAAGATAGGGGACTCCAAGAGACCCAGTACTTC
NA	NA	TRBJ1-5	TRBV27	CASSSLGPQPQHF	TGTGCCAGCAGTTCCTTGGGGCCTCAGCCCCAGCATTTT
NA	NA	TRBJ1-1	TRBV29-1	CSVASGGVTEAFF	TGCAGCGTTGCCTCGGGGGGCGTTACTGAAGCTTTCTTT
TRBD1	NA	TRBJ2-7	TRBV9	CASSPFPGQGQSEQYF	TGTGCCAGCAGCCCCTTTCCGGGACAGGGTCAATCCGAGCAGTACTTC
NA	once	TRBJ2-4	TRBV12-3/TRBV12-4	CASSFSPTGRDIQYF	TGTGCCAGCAGTTTTTCGCCCACAGGGAGGGACATTCAGTACTTC
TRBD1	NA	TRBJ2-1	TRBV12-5	CASGYKQGMDEQFF	TGTGCTAGTGGTTATAAACAGGGGATGGATGAGCAGTTCTTC
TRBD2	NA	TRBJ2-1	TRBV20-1	CSASGTSGSAWNEQFF	TGCAGTGCTAGCGGGACTAGCGGGAGCGCTTGGAATGAGCAGTTCTTC
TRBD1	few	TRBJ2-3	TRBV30	CAWSEGTGGNTQYF	TGTGCCTGGAGCGAGGGAACAGGGGGAAATACGCAGTATTTT